Presented here are 18 T cell receptor beta chains from one specimen sequenced in a study of blood T cell repertoires in COVID-19. Sequenced by immunoSEQ multiplex PCR; TCRdb stores in-frame clones only, minus some. The sample records some 150,000 clones, 84% being singletons. Sequencing was done on a sample of peripheral blood. These receptors were collected from a woman in her 50s in a cohort sampled during active or convalescent COVID-19.

The genes are TRBV3-1 (or the pseudogene TRBV3-2) and TRBJ1-2, with 7 nucleotides matching TRBD1. The CDR3 is made up of 15 amino acids. The germline V gene has CDR1 LGHDT and CDR2 YNNKEL (reference sequence). The junction had 7 bases not matched to a gene; V was cut back by 3 bases and J by 3 bases. Here the CDR3 reads CASSHEGALHYGYTF. The CDR3 coding sequence is TGTGCCAGCAGCCACGAGGGGGCTCTACACTATGGCTACACCTTC.

The chain uses TRBV7-9 and TRBJ1-1, with a possible D match to TRBD1 (6 bases). Trimming shortened V by 5 bases and J by 1 base, and 14 bases separated the two germline ends. The CDR3 spans 15 residues. Germline V CDR1 and CDR2: SEHNR, FQNEAQ (reference sequence). CDR3 nucleotide sequence: TGTGCCAGCAGCAGAAGGGGGACCGAGAACACTGAAGCTTTCTTT. Translated: CASSRRGTENTEAFF.

The rearrangement joins TRBV19 to TRBJ1-1; TRBD1 might be the D (5 bases). This CDR3 contains 15 residues. V was trimmed by 6 bases and J by 2 bases, leaving 16 bases between them. CDR1 and CDR2 from the germline V gene are LNHDA and SQIVND (reference sequence). The CDR3 nucleotides read TGTGCCAGTAGGGAGATTGGGCAGGGTAACACTGAAGCTTTCTTT. Translating gives CASREIGQGNTEAFF.

V usage is TRBV27 and J usage is TRBJ2-2; TRBD2 aligns across 8 bases. V dropped 2 bases and J dropped 6; count of bases not matched to a gene: 5. Per the germline V gene, CDR1 is MNHEY and CDR2 is SMNVEV (reference sequence). There are 15 residues in the CDR3. This chain's CDR3 is CASSLRGGAPGELFF. The CDR3 DNA follows: TGTGCCAGCAGTTTACGGGGGGGCGCACCCGGGGAGCTGTTTTTT.

In DNA form, the CDR3 reads TGTGCCATCAGTTCCGGACAGGGGAATCAGCCCCAGCATTTT. Its translation is CAISSGQGNQPQHF. The chain carries TRBV10-3 and TRBJ1-5; 9 bases are a match to TRBD1. CDR3 length: 14 residues. V lost 5 bases, J lost 4 bases, and 3 bases stayed unmatched. The germline V gene encodes CDR1 ENHRY and CDR2 SYGVKD.

V and J are TRBV18 and TRBJ2-1, with 8 bases fitting TRBD1. CDR1 is KGHSH and CDR2 is LQKENI in the germline V gene. The CDR3 has 17 amino acids. V gave up 4 bases and J gave up 2 bases; unmatched junction bases: 10. The DNA of the CDR3 is TGTGCCAGCTCACGGGGGACAGGACGCGTAACCTACAATGAGCAGTTCTTC. It codes for CASSRGTGRVTYNEQFF.

The V gene is TRBV6-2 or TRBV6-3, the J gene TRBJ1-6; a possible D gene is TRBD1 (6 bases). Between the trimmed V and J ends, which lost 2 bases and 9 bases, there was a span of 11 bases. Germline assignment: CDR1 MNHEY and CDR2 SVGEGT. This CDR3 is built from 14 residues. The CDR3, as DNA: TGTGCCAGCAGTTACCCGCCAGGGGTTTCACCCCTCCACTTT. Its translation: CASSYPPGVSPLHF.

The chain has TRBV30 and TRBJ1-1, with 7 bases aligning to TRBD1. The CDR3 runs to 13 residues. Per germline, CDR1 GTSNPN and CDR2 SVGIG (reference sequence). V shed 5 bases, J shed 7 bases, and the junction held 10 bases outside the gene matches. The CDR3 sequence is CAWATGAGDEAFF. The DNA for the CDR3 is TGTGCCTGGGCTACAGGGGCCGGGGATGAAGCTTTCTTT.

The rearrangement uses TRBV7-8 and TRBJ2-7, with TRBD2 as a possible D gene (5 bases). V was pared by 7 bases and J by 7 bases, with 20 bases between. CDR1 and CDR2 (germline): SGHVS, FQNEAQ. The CDR3 totals 14 residues. CDR3 loop: CASTTDGGMGEQYF. CDR3 bases: TGTGCCAGCACCACCGACGGAGGAATGGGAGAGCAGTACTTC. Complete variable domain (other parts from reference TRBV7-8 and TRBJ2-7): GAGVSQSPRYKVAKRGQDVALRCDPISGHVSLFWYQQALGQGPEFLTYFQNEAQLDKSGLPSDRFFAERPEGSVSTLKIQRTQQEDSAVYLCASTTDGGMGEQYFGPGTRLTVT.

This chain uses TRBV19 with TRBJ1-2; D gene ambiguous. The CDR3 extends over 12 amino acids. CDR1 is LNHDA and CDR2 is SQIVND in the germline V gene (reference sequence). With 0 bases removed from V and 6 bases from J, the gap between germline ends came to 5 bases. CDR3 in DNA: TGTGCCAGTAGTATAGATCGGGATGGCTACACCTTC. Translated, it gives CASSIDRDGYTF. The whole variable domain, remainder taken from reference TRBV19 and TRBJ1-2, is DGGITQSPKYLFRKEGQNVTLSCEQNLNHDAMYWYRQDPGQGLRLIYYSQIVNDFQKGDIAEGYSVSREKKESFPLTVTSAQKNPTAFYLCASSIDRDGYTFGSGTRLTVV.

DNA of the CDR3: TGTGCCTGCCGCGGGACAGGGGAGACAGATACGCAGTATTTT. Protein product: CACRGTGETDTQYF. This rearrangement joins TRBV30 to TRBJ2-3; 10 bases match TRBD1. Germline CDR1 reads GTSNPN; CDR2 reads SVGIG (reference sequence). This CDR3 region has 14 residues. V was clipped by 6 bases and J by 3 bases; unmatched bases: 6.

The V gene is TRBV7-9, the J gene TRBJ1-6; 7 bases fit TRBD1. This CDR3 contains 15 residues. J lost 10 bases, V lost 8 bases, and 14 bases had no gene match. The germline CDR1 and CDR2 sequences are SEHNR and FQNEAQ (reference sequence). The CDR3 nucleotides read TGTGCCAGCGGATCCCAGGACAGGATTCAATCACCCCTCCACTTT. This sequence encodes CASGSQDRIQSPLHF. The full variable domain, completed using reference TRBV7-9 and TRBJ1-6, is DTGVSQNPRHKITKRGQNVTFRCDPISEHNRLYWYRQTLGQGPEFLTYFQNEAQLEKSRLLSDRFSAERPKGSFSTLEIQRTEQGDSAMYLCASGSQDRIQSPLHFGNGTRLTVT.

The rearrangement joins TRBV9 to TRBJ1-3; D ambiguous. The CDR3 runs 15 residues. Germline loops: CDR1 SGDLS, CDR2 YYNGEE. V lost 0 bases to trimming and J lost 7 bases, with 14 bases between them. The CDR3 sequence is CASSVEAQFGNTIYF. The DNA of the CDR3 is TGTGCCAGCAGCGTAGAGGCGCAGTTCGGGAACACCATATATTTT.

The rearrangement uses TRBV11-1 and TRBJ1-1, with 9 nucleotides matching TRBD1. CDR1 SGHAT and CDR2 FQDESV come from the germline V gene (reference sequence). V lost 4 bases and J lost 5; bases outside the gene matches: 2. The CDR3 runs 13 residues. CDR3 sequence reads: CASSWDRETEAFF. The CDR3 nucleotides are TGTGCCAGCAGCTGGGACAGGGAAACTGAAGCTTTCTTT.

This clone was observed at least ten times. The chain has TRBV9 and TRBJ1-6, with 9 bases identical to TRBD1. V was clipped by 4 bases and J by 5 bases; unmatched bases: 7. There are 16 residues in the CDR3. Germline CDR1 is SGDLS and CDR2 is YYNGEE. The CDR3 DNA reads as TGTGCCAGCAGCCCACCCGGGACAGGGAATAATTCACCCCTCCACTTT. It specifies CASSPPGTGNNSPLHF.

The rearrangement links TRBV2 to TRBJ2-1, with D perhaps TRBD2 (7 bases). Trimming took off 8 bases at V and 6 bases at J, with 26 bases between the two ends. CDR3 length: 17 residues. The germline V gene has CDR1 SNHLY and CDR2 FYNNEI. CDR3 region: CASQADRWGGVTNEQFF. CDR3 sequence (DNA): TGTGCCAGCCAGGCCGATAGGTGGGGGGGCGTAACCAATGAGCAGTTCTTC.

The rearrangement links TRBV6-6 to TRBJ1-5; D may be TRBD1 (6 bases). V lost 6 bases and J lost 6, with 12 bases in between. CDR3 length: 13 residues. Germline CDR1 and CDR2: MNHNY and SVGAGI (reference sequence). This CDR3 reads CASSRTGLQPQHF. CDR3 nucleotides: TGTGCCAGCAGCCGTACAGGGCTTCAGCCCCAGCATTTT.

The rearrangement uses TRBV25-1 and TRBJ2-5; no definite D call. Germline CDR1 is MGHDK and CDR2 is SYGVNS. The CDR3 is made up of 12 amino acids. The V gene lost 9 bases and the J gene lost 2 bases, with 10 bases spanning the gap. DNA for the CDR3: TGTGCCAGTTCTGAGTTTCAAGAGACCCAGTACTTC. Amino acid sequence: CASSEFQETQYF.